This TCR beta chain was sequenced during a study of T cell repertoires in cytomegalovirus infection. In the study overall: CMV epitopes, recently identified HLA-C-restricted and well-studied HLA-B-restricted, were used. Overall study results and limits: CMV-specific HLA-C-restricted TCR beta clonotypes dominated the ex vivo response.

The CDR3 extends over 14 amino acids. Trimming shortened V by 3 bases and J by 5 bases, and 13 bases separated the two germline ends. One entry per CDR3 protein, called by TCRdb with MiXCR from the reads. The sample has more than 110,000 distinct CDR3 sequences, 32% seen once. The count of this clonotype is one. Its target is unknown. Specimen: CD8+ T cells from cultured PBMCs, collected from culture after CMV antigen stimulation. The chain uses TRBV12-3 or TRBV12-4 and TRBJ2-5; D not resolved. The receptor comes from a human donor in good health (CMV status not recorded). Some clones in this sample may be carry-over from other donors' samples. CDR3 bases: TGTGCCAGCAGTTTCTTGGGATCCACGGAGACCCAGTACTTC. Its translation: CASSFLGSTETQYF.